The present T cell receptor (beta chain) was sequenced within a study of OX40 agonist ivuxolimab in advanced cancers. The wider study: Partial responses, seen in three patients, involved one hepatocellular carcinoma and two cutaneous melanomas.

TCRdb keeps only in-frame clones here, not all; method: immunoSEQ multiplex PCR. The sample carries tens of thousands of clones, 65% to 85% recorded once. This CDR3 spans 12 amino acids. Germline CDR1 reads LGHNT; CDR2 reads FRNRAP. Trimming took off 8 bases at V and 8 bases at J, with 15 bases between the two ends. Sequenced here: CD4+ or CD8+ T cells sorted from blood, sampled in a trial of the OX40 agonist ivuxolimab. This sequence was found in an adult with an advanced solid tumor such as melanoma, head and neck, liver or kidney cancer. The rearrangement uses TRBV12-5 and TRBJ1-1, with D possibly TRBD1 on 5 matching bases. The CDR3 region is CASRGSTLEAFF. Written as DNA, the CDR3 is TGTGCTAGTAGGGGCAGTACTTTAGAAGCTTTCTTT.